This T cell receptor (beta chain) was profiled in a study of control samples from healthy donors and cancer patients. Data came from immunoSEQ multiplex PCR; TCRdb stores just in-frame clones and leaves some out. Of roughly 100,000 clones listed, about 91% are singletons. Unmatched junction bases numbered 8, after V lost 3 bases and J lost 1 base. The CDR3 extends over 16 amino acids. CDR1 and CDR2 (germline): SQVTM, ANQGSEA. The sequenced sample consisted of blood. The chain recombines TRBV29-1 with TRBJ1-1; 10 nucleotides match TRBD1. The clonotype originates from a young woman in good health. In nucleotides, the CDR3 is TGCAGCGTTGAGTTGACAGGGGGCGAGACGAACACTGAAGCTTTCTTT. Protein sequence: CSVELTGGETNTEAFF.